The source of this T cell receptor beta chain is a study of cytomegalovirus exposure and HLA in healthy donors. Study-wide results and caveats: Reports state that TCR beta sequences accurately predicted most subjects' HLA-A and HLA-B alleles. Later findings reportedly placed an Asian-associated ancestry cluster below the 666-donor mean for N-insertions. On later analysis, the bulk of CMV-associated TCR beta chains appeared to be HLA-restricted.

This clone was recorded only once. Its matching antigen is unknown. PCR employed 60 Vbeta and 13 Jbeta primers. Some clones are missing from TCRdb's copy, which holds only in-frame ones; the method was immunoSEQ multiplex PCR. The sample holds approximately 200,000 clones; 70% to 90% are singletons and the top ten take around 1.9%. The germline V and J ends were trimmed by 4 bases and 6 bases, with 21 bases remaining between them. This CDR3 has 16 amino acids. Germline V lookup: CDR1 MNHNS, CDR2 SASEGT. The TCR was taken from a woman aged 18-29 years in good health and CMV-seropositive. The sequencing input was PBMCs. V usage is TRBV6-1 and J usage is TRBJ1-1; D not certain. CDR3 DNA sequence: TGTGCCAGCAGTGGCCGCAGCATTTCGGGGTCGTCTGAAGCTTTCTTT. Translating it yields CASSGRSISGSSEAFF.